A selection of T cell receptor beta chains follows, all from one sample in a study of T cells in Graves' hyperthyroidism and ophthalmopathy. TCRdb redid the calling of the multiplex PCR reads with MiXCR, one entry per CDR3 protein. This sample has 300,000 to 400,000 distinct CDR3 sequences, with approximately 15% found just once. Sequences were obtained from blood. The receptors shown here come from a woman in her fifties or sixties with Graves' hyperthyroidism. Each CDR3 is given with its conserved first and last residue. The order of the fields is D gene, V gene, J gene, clone size, CDR3 DNA, CDR3 protein. D genes are given only for firm matches. Only part of the rows carry a size: once, few, many, or a class if the clone is expanded.

.	TRBV20-1	TRBJ2-7	many	TGCAGTGCTCCCGTAGGGGCAGCTTCCTACGAGCAGTACTTC	CSAPVGAASYEQYF
.	TRBV11-2	TRBJ2-1	.	TGTGCCAGCAGCCAAAGACAGGTTTCCTACAATGAGCAGTTCTTC	CASSQRQVSYNEQFF
.	TRBV2	TRBJ1-1	many	TGTGCCAGCAGACGAATGGTGAACACTGAAGCTTTCTTT	CASRRMVNTEAFF
.	TRBV6-1	TRBJ1-1	few	TGTGCCAGCAGTATGGGCCGGAACACTGAAGCTTTCTTT	CASSMGRNTEAFF
.	TRBV7-9	TRBJ1-1	many	TGTGCCAGCAGCTTAGCAGGGGTCACTGAAGCTTTCTTT	CASSLAGVTEAFF
.	TRBV27	TRBJ1-6	.	TGTGCCAGCAGTTTCGGACAGAGTAATTCACCCCTCCACTTT	CASSFGQSNSPLHF
.	TRBV19	TRBJ1-2	few	TGTGCCAGTAGTATTACGGTTACCAACTATGGCTACACCTTC	CASSITVTNYGYTF
TRBD1	TRBV5-1	TRBJ1-2	many	TGCGCCAGCAGCGATGCGACAGGGGTCTATGGCTACACCTTC	CASSDATGVYGYTF
.	TRBV4-2	TRBJ2-1	.	TGTGCCAGCAGCCAAGCGTCGGGAGCTATGGAGGTTTGGCAGTTCTTC	CASSQASGAMEVWQFF
.	TRBV19	TRBJ2-2	.	TGTGCCAGTAGTAGATCACGGGGCGGGACCGGGGAGCTGTTTTTT	CASSRSRGGTGELFF
.	TRBV19	TRBJ1-2	few	TGTGCCAGTAGTATAGATCTTCGGTCCTACACCTTC	CASSIDLRSYTF
TRBD2	TRBV29-1	TRBJ2-3	many	TGCAGCGTCCTAGCGGGAGGGTCAGATACGCAGTATTTT	CSVLAGGSDTQYF